The clone carrying this TCR beta chain was observed a single time. The entry originates in a study of blood T cell repertoires in COVID-19. Participants spanned ages roughly 18 to 90 years and resided in 20 to 30 US areas. The table came from immunoSEQ multiplex PCR; TCRdb's copy has only in-frame clones and leaves some out. The sample shows about 410,000 clones, 90% of them seen only once. This CDR3 comprises 11 residues. V was cut by 6 bases and J by 14 bases, with 11 bases left in between. The clonotype was recovered from a man between 18 and 35 years old who had recovered from COVID-19. The sample comprised PBMCs or T cells enriched from blood (not recorded which). The V gene is TRBV12-3 or TRBV12-4, the J gene TRBJ1-6; D possibly corresponds to TRBD1 (5 bases). In DNA, the CDR3 is TGTGCCAGCAGATATCTAGGGGCCCTCCACTTT. Residues: CASRYLGALHF.